This T cell receptor beta chain stems from a study of blood T cell repertoires in COVID-19. Overall study context: Samples representing acute and convalescent COVID-19 were sourced from the United States, Italy and Spain. The cDNA or gDNA used as material had been derived from T cells, B-cell-depleted T cells, or PBMCs.

Trimming cost V 1 base and J 4 bases, with 19 bases left between them. CDR3 size: 17 residues. The germline CDR1 and CDR2 sequences are SGHDN and FVKESK. The repertoire was sequenced with immunoSEQ multiplex PCR; TCRdb's copy has only in-frame clones and lacks some. The data show about 56,000 clones, with around 84% seen just once and roughly 13% held by the top ten. The sequencing sample was made of peripheral blood. V is TRBV14 and J is TRBJ1-1; D is perhaps TRBD1 (5 bases). This TCR derives from a woman at least 80 years old with acute or convalescent COVID-19. The CDR3 nucleotides read TGTGCCAGCAGCCAAGTTGAAGGGGAGGGGATTAGCACTGAAGCTTTCTTT. Its protein product is CASSQVEGEGISTEAFF.